The 22 T cell receptor beta chains in this list originate from one sample, sequenced in a study of blood T cell repertoires in COVID-19. Sequenced by immunoSEQ multiplex PCR; TCRdb stores in-frame clones only, minus some. Among about 300,000 clones, just under 90% were seen once, and the ten largest hold 1.5% to 2%. The sequencing input was peripheral blood. The receptors were sampled from a woman in her twenties or thirties with COVID-19, enrolled during active disease.

The rearrangement uses TRBV30 and TRBJ1-1; D is ambiguous. Germline V gene lookup returns CDR1 GTSNPN and CDR2 SVGIG (reference sequence). The V and J ends lost 4 bases and 5 bases respectively, with 8 bases between them. The CDR3 is 11 residues long. This CDR3 is CAWTRGTEAFF. For the CDR3, the DNA is TGTGCCTGGACCCGGGGAACTGAAGCTTTCTTT.

V usage is TRBV5-4 and J usage is TRBJ1-1; 8 bases agree with TRBD1. Germline lookup yields CDR1 SGHNT and CDR2 YYREEE (reference sequence). V shed 6 bases, J shed 3 bases, and the junction held 7 bases outside the gene matches. The CDR3 runs 14 residues. The CDR3 DNA is TGTGCCAGCAAAGACAGGGGTAAAGACACTGAAGCTTTCTTT. This translates into CASKDRGKDTEAFF.

The chain employs TRBV7-9 and TRBJ2-5, with TRBD2 matching over 13 bases. Germline V gene sequence: CDR1 SEHNR, CDR2 FQNEAQ (reference sequence). J was trimmed by 7 bases and V by 6 bases; bases with no gene match: 5. This CDR3 is 14 amino acids long. The CDR3 here is CASSGLAGARTQYF. CDR3 in DNA: TGTGCCAGCAGTGGACTAGCGGGAGCTAGGACCCAGTACTTC.

This chain links TRBV28 with TRBJ1-2, with no clear D. The CDR3 runs to 16 residues. Germline V gene data show CDR1 as MDHEN and CDR2 as SYDVKM. Trimming pared 1 base from V and 4 bases from J, leaving 16 bases between. The chain's CDR3 is CASSLFSLGNPYGYTF. DNA for the CDR3: TGTGCCAGCAGTTTATTCTCCCTCGGGAACCCCTATGGCTACACCTTC.

The chain recombines TRBV28 with TRBJ1-1; unclear D gene. The germline V and J ends were trimmed by 5 bases and 1 base, with 14 bases remaining between them. Per germline, CDR1 MDHEN and CDR2 SYDVKM. This CDR3 is 15 amino acids long. CDR3 residues: CASSPGIIGNTEAFF. The CDR3 DNA reads as TGTGCCAGCAGTCCCGGGATAATAGGGAACACTGAAGCTTTCTTT.

The table lists this clone with a count of one. The chain has TRBV28 and TRBJ2-7; the match to TRBD1 covers 7 bases. J was trimmed by 3 bases and V by 7 bases; bases with no gene match: 9. Germline CDR1 MDHEN, CDR2 SYDVKM. The CDR3 contains 14 residues. The CDR3 nucleotides are TGTGCCAGCACAGCGACAGGGCTCTTCTACGAGCAGTACGTC. This codes for CASTATGLFYEQYV.

V gene TRBV2 combines with J gene TRBJ2-3, with 7 bases fitting TRBD1. V gave up 4 bases and J gave up 1 base; unmatched junction bases: 5. The CDR3 has 15 residues. Per germline, CDR1 SNHLY and CDR2 FYNNEI. CDR3 coding DNA: TGTGCCAGCAGTGTTACCGGGACAGGCACAGATACGCAGTATTTT. This translates into CASSVTGTGTDTQYF.

The V gene is TRBV5-1, the J gene TRBJ2-1; D gene unclear. CDR1 SGHRS and CDR2 YFSETQ come from the germline V gene. CDR3 length: 16 residues. With 3 bases removed from V and 0 bases from J, the gap between germline ends came to 13 bases. CDR3 nucleotides: TGCGCCAGCAGCTCCCAGCGCCTGAGCTCCTACAATGAGCAGTTCTTC. Amino acids: CASSSQRLSSYNEQFF.

This chain connects TRBV3-1 (or the pseudogene TRBV3-2) to TRBJ1-1; D perhaps matches TRBD1 (6 bases). The CDR3 consists of 15 residues. Per germline, CDR1 LGHDT and CDR2 YNNKEL (reference sequence). Trimming took 0 bases from V and 6 from J, leaving 14 bases between them. This CDR3 is CASSQEQGMRAEAFF. The DNA of the CDR3 is TGTGCCAGCAGCCAAGAACAGGGCATGAGAGCTGAAGCTTTCTTT.

The chain uses TRBV4-1 and TRBJ1-4; D possibly corresponds to TRBD1 (6 bases). The CDR3 has 14 residues. Trimming took 0 bases from V and 8 from J, leaving 10 bases between them. CDR1 and CDR2 (germline): MGHRA, YSYEKL. CDR3 protein: CASSQDGGSEKLFF. The DNA for the CDR3 is TGCGCCAGCAGCCAAGATGGGGGCTCAGAAAAACTGTTTTTT.

For this clone: One end of the junction does not line up with germline, which may come from a read error. The chain has TRBV3-1 (or the pseudogene TRBV3-2) and TRBJ1-5, with D possibly TRBD1 on 6 matching bases. CDR1 LGHDT and CDR2 YNNKEL come from the germline V gene (reference sequence). The CDR3 sequence is 14 residues long. Here the CDR3 DNA reads TGTGTCAGCAGCCAAAGGGGGAGCAATCAGCCCCAGCATTTT. It codes for CVSSQRGSNQPQHF.

The rearrangement joins TRBV11-2 to TRBJ2-1; a possible D gene is TRBD1 (6 bases). The CDR3 is made up of 14 amino acids. Trimming cost V 2 bases and J 8 bases, with 13 bases left between them. Germline V gene data show CDR1 as SGHAT and CDR2 as FQNNGV. The CDR3 region is CASSLLGGIDEQFF. The CDR3 DNA reads TGTGCCAGCAGCTTATTAGGGGGAATCGATGAGCAGTTCTTC. The full variable domain, its missing parts supplied by reference TRBV11-2 and TRBJ2-1, is EAGVAQSPRYKIIEKRQSVAFWCNPISGHATLYWYQQILGQGPKLLIQFQNNGVVDDSQLPKDRFSAERLKGVDSTLKIQPAKLEDSAVYLCASSLLGGIDEQFFGPGTRLTVL.

This clone was seen just once. The V call is TRBV20-1, the J call TRBJ1-1; no reliable D call. There are 11 residues in the CDR3. Germline CDR1 DFQATT, CDR2 SNEGSKA (reference sequence). V was clipped by 5 bases and J by 3 bases, with 7 bases between them. In DNA, the CDR3 is TGCAGTGCTGCGTCGGACACTGAAGCTTTCTTT. Translation: CSAASDTEAFF.

CDR3 region: CASTRTGGNTGELFF. The CDR3 coding sequence is TGTGCCAGTACCAGGACAGGGGGGAACACCGGGGAGCTGTTTTTT. V usage is TRBV19 and J usage is TRBJ2-2; 10 positions agree with TRBD1. The CDR3 runs to 15 residues. After removal of 7 bases from V and 1 base from J, the junction contained 3 bases not matched to a gene. In germline, CDR1 is LNHDA, CDR2 SQIVND (reference sequence).

V is TRBV18 and J is TRBJ1-1; TRBD1 aligns across 8 bases. Germline CDR1 KGHSH, CDR2 LQKENI. J gave up 1 base and V 1 base, and 5 bases lay outside the gene matches. The CDR3 runs to 16 residues. CDR3 region: CASSPLGQGQNTEAFF. The CDR3 DNA reads TGTGCCAGCTCACCACTTGGACAGGGCCAGAACACTGAAGCTTTCTTT.

The chain combines TRBV19 with TRBJ2-1; TRBD2 matches at 12 bases. The V segment lost 5 bases and the J segment 0 bases; nucleotides outside the gene matches: 5. The CDR3 runs 17 residues. Germline loops: CDR1 LNHDA, CDR2 SQIVND (reference sequence). The CDR3 is CASSFLTSGGSYNEQFF. For the CDR3, the DNA is TGTGCCAGTAGTTTCCTGACTAGCGGGGGCTCCTACAATGAGCAGTTCTTC.

The CDR3 nucleotides read TGTGCCTGGAGTAGAGGGGGTAGCTCCTACGAGCAGTACTTC. It encodes CAWSRGGSSYEQYF. This rearrangement joins TRBV30 to TRBJ2-7; possible D gene TRBD1, 6 bases. Germline V gives CDR1 GTSNPN, CDR2 SVGIG (reference sequence). The CDR3 contains 14 residues. The ends were cut back, 2 bases at V and 0 bases at J, with 11 bases in the middle.

CDR3 in amino acids: CASTGERYTEAFF. In nucleotides, the CDR3 is TGTGCCAGCACCGGCGAGAGGTACACTGAAGCTTTCTTT. The gene calls are TRBV7-9 and TRBJ1-1; D is uncertain. The germline gives CDR1 SEHNR, CDR2 FQNEAQ (reference sequence). The CDR3 has 13 residues. Trimming shortened V by 7 bases and J by 3 bases, and 12 bases separated the two germline ends.

The CDR3 region has the DNA TGTGCCTGGAGGTCTTGGAGTATTAACTATGGCTACACCTTC. It is translated as CAWRSWSINYGYTF. The chain uses TRBV30 and TRBJ1-2, with D uncertain. The CDR3 runs 14 residues. Germline CDR1 reads GTSNPN; CDR2 reads SVGIG (reference sequence). Trimming took 3 bases from V and 1 from J, leaving 12 bases between them.

The V call is TRBV7-2, the J call TRBJ1-4; 8 bases are a match to TRBD1. After removal of 0 bases from V and 11 bases from J, the junction contained 5 bases not matched to a gene. This CDR3 spans 14 amino acids. The V gene's germline CDR1 is SGHTA and CDR2 FQGNSA. CDR3 coding DNA: TGTGCCAGCAGCTTAGCCCAGGGGGCGCGGAAACTGTTTTTT. The encoded protein is CASSLAQGARKLFF.

This clone was counted once. The gene calls are TRBV6-2 or TRBV6-3 and TRBJ1-1, with TRBD1 matching 7 bases. After removal of 5 bases from V and 8 bases from J, the junction contained 14 bases not matched to a gene. The CDR3 consists of 15 residues. Germline V lookup: CDR1 MNHEY, CDR2 SVGEGT. The CDR3 nucleotides are TGTGCCAGCAGTACGGCACGGACAGGCTTTAACGAAGCTTTCTTT. It encodes CASSTARTGFNEAFF.

The genes are TRBV5-1 and TRBJ1-1; D possibly corresponds to TRBD1 (6 bases). Germline CDR1 and CDR2: SGHRS and YFSETQ. The CDR3 sequence is 14 residues long. Trimming removed 5 bases at V and 0 bases at J, with 11 bases between. CDR3 sequence (DNA): TGCGCCAGCAGACAGGGTCACATGAACACTGAAGCTTTCTTT. This encodes CASRQGHMNTEAFF. The whole variable domain, remainder taken from reference TRBV5-1 and TRBJ1-1, is KAGVTQTPRYLIKTRGQQVTLSCSPISGHRSVSWYQQTPGQGLQFLFEYFSETQRNKGNFPGRFSGRQFSNSRSEMNVSTLELGDSALYLCASRQGHMNTEAFFGQGTRLTVV.